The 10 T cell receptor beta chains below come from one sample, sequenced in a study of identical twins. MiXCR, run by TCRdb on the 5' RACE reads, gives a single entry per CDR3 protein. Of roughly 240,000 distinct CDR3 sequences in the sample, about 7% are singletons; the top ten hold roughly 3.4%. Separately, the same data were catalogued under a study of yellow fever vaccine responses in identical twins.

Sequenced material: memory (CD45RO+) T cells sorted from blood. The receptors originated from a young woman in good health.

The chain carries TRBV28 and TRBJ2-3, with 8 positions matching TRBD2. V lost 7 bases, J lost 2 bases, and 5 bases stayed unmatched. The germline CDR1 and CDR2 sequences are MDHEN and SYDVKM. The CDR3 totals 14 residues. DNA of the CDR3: TGTGCCAGCAAACTAGCGGCCTTCACAGATACGCAGTATTTT. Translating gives CASKLAAFTDTQYF.

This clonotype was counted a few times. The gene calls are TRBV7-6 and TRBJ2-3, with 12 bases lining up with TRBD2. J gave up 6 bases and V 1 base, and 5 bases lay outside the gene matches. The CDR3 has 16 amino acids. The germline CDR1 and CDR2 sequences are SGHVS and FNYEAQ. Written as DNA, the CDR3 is TGTGCCAGCAGCTTAGAGGCTAGCGGGAGGGTGGATACGCAGTATTTT. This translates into CASSLEASGRVDTQYF.

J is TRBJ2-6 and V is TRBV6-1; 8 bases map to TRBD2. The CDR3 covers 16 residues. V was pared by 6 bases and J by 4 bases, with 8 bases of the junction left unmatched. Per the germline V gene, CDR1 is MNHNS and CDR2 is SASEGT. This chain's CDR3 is CASRTGGAIGANVLTF. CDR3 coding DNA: TGTGCCAGCAGGACCGGGGGGGCGATCGGGGCCAACGTCCTGACTTTC.

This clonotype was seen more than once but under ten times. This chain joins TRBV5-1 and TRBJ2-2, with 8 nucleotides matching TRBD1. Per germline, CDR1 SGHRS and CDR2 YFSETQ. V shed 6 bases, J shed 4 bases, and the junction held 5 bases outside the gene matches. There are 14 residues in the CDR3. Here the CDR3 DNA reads TGCGCCAGCACCCAGGACAGGGCCACCGGGGAGCTGTTTTTT. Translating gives CASTQDRATGELFF.

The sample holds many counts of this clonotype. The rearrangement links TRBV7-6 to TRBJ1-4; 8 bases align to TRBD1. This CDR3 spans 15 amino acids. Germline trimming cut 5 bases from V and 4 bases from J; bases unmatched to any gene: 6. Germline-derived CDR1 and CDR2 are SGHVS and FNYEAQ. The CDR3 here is CASSPLTGVNEKLFF. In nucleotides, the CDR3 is TGTGCCAGCAGCCCGTTGACAGGGGTTAATGAAAAACTGTTTTTT.

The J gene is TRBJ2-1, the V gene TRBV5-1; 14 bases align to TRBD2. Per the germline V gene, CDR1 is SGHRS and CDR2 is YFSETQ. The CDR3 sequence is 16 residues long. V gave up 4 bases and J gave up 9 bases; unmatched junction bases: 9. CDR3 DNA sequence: TGCGCCAGCAGCATCCAGGGACTAGCGGGAGTAAGTGAGCAGTTCTTC. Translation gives CASSIQGLAGVSEQFF.

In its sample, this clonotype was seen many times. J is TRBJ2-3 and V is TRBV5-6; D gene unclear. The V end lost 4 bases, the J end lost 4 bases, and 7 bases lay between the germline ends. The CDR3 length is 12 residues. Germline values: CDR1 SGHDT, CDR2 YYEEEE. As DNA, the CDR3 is TGTGCCAGCAGCCCCTTAGCAGATACGCAGTATTTT. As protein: CASSPLADTQYF.

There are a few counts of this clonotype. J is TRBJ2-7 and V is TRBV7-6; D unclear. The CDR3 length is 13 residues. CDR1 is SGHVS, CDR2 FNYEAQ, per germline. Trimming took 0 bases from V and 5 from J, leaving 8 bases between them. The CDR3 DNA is TGTGCCAGCAGCTTAGCTAGGTCCCACGAGCAGTACTTC. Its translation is CASSLARSHEQYF.

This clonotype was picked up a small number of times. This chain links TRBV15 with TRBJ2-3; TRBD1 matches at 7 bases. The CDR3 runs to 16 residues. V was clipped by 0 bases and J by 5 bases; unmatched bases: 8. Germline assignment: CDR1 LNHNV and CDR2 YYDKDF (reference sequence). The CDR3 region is CATSRDKTGRKDTQYF. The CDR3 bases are TGTGCCACCAGCAGAGATAAGACAGGGCGAAAAGATACGCAGTATTTT.

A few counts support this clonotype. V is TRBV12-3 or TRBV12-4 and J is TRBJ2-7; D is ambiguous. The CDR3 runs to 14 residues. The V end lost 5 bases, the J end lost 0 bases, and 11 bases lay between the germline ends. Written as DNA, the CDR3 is TGTGCCAGCAGTCCCCCGGGTCGCTCCTACGAGCAGTACGTC. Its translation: CASSPPGRSYEQYV.